Below, one T cell receptor (beta chain) is given with its context. The data belong to a study of control samples from healthy donors and cancer patients. The assay was immunoSEQ multiplex PCR, and TCRdb's table has in-frame clones only and misses some. This sample's table has roughly 200,000 clones. The CDR3 spans 16 residues. CDR1 is LNHNV and CDR2 is YYDKDF in the germline V gene (reference sequence). V lost 4 bases, J lost 4 bases, and 12 bases stayed unmatched. The sample consisted of blood. The origin of this receptor is a woman in her thirties in good health. The V and J genes are TRBV15 and TRBJ2-5; TRBD1 matches at 7 bases. CDR3 coding DNA: TGTGCCACCAGCAACCATGAAACAGGGGATAGAGAGACCCAGTACTTC. Translating it yields CATSNHETGDRETQYF.